This TCR beta chain is drawn from a study of Graves' ophthalmopathy and Graves' hyperthyroidism. As concerns this clonotype: Its target is not known.

The hyperthyroidism patients had a new diagnosis of under 2 months' duration and were aged 18 to 65. The CDR3 has 14 residues. Germline loops: CDR1 DFQATT, CDR2 SNEGSKA (reference sequence). V was trimmed by 4 bases and J by 1 base, leaving 13 bases between them. For repertoire sequencing, the TCR beta CDR3 regions were amplified from RNA transcripts. The authors performed first-round RT-PCR with HTBI primers and then a second-round multiplex PCR. TCRdb re-called the multiplex PCR reads with MiXCR, one entry per CDR3 protein. Of hundreds of thousands of distinct CDR3 sequences in the sample, roughly 21% were seen once. Overall study findings and caveats: Most clonotypes expanded in thyroid above 0.001 frequency were present in blood too.

The genes are TRBV20-1 and TRBJ1-1; no clear D. The TCR comes from a woman aged 18-30 years with stable Graves' hyperthyroidism. Sequenced sample: peripheral blood. The CDR3: CSAIPPRWNTEAFF. The CDR3 bases are TGCAGTGCTATCCCTCCGAGGTGGAACACTGAAGCTTTCTTT.